This T cell receptor (beta chain) was captured in a study of CD8 T cells in Susac syndrome. Study details: Within the group of sequenced Susac syndrome patients, roughly six had active disease and fewer than 10 were in remission.

The CDR3 covers 14 residues. Trimming cost V 3 bases and J 5 bases; bases outside gene matches: 6. Germline CDR1 is WSHSY and CDR2 is SAAADI. Concerning this clonotype itself: The antigen is undetermined.

Random hexamers primed reverse transcription of about 0.5 to 1 ug RNA. TCRdb analysed the immunoSEQ multiplex PCR reads with MiXCR anew, one entry per CDR3 protein. The data show about 140,000 distinct CDR3 sequences, around 93% seen once. TCR beta sequencing was performed on blood CD8+ and CD4+ T cells. Study-level findings and limits: The study acknowledged a relatively small number of individuals in its TCR sequencing and HLA analysis.

This TCR was recovered from a human donor with Susac syndrome. V usage is TRBV10-2 and J usage is TRBJ2-7; 8 bases are shared with TRBD1. Source material: CD4+ T cells from PBMCs. This CDR3 is CASSDRGQGDEQYF. The DNA for the CDR3 is TGCGCCAGCAGTGATCGAGGACAGGGCGACGAGCAGTACTTC.